Listed here is a single T cell receptor beta chain. This sample was included in a study of identifying expanded T cells in peripheral blood. Germline V lookup: CDR1 MGHRA, CDR2 YSYEKL. The V and J ends lost 0 bases and 7 bases respectively, with 18 bases between them. CDR3 size: 16 residues. The method was immunoSEQ multiplex PCR; TCRdb's version includes in-frame clones alone and lacks a portion of them. The sample gives roughly 100,000 clones, approximately 90% of which show up once; about a sixth is in the top ten. The sample comprised blood. This receptor was identified in a person aged 18 to 75 in good health. The rearrangement joins TRBV4-1 to TRBJ1-2, with a possible D match to TRBD1 (5 bases). The CDR3, as DNA: TGCGCCAGCAGCCAAGATGGTACAGGCGCTACGGGTGGCTACACCTTC. Protein product: CASSQDGTGATGGYTF.